The T cell receptor beta chain described here comes from a study of blood T cell repertoires in COVID-19. This clone has more than one count but fewer than ten. Unmatched junction bases numbered 7, after V lost 6 bases and J lost 5 bases. Per germline, CDR1 LNHDA and CDR2 SQIVND (reference sequence). The CDR3 is 17 residues long. TCRdb's copy holds only in-frame clones and misses some; the assay was immunoSEQ multiplex PCR. The table has 350,000 to 550,000 clones, 80% to 90% seen once. The sequenced sample was PBMCs or T cells enriched from blood (not recorded which). This rearrangement joins TRBV19 to TRBJ2-2; 15 bases are a match to TRBD2. The source is a man under 40 who had recovered from COVID-19. The DNA of the CDR3 is TGTGCCAGTAGCCGGACTAGCGGGAGGGCCGGGACCGGGGAGCTGTTTTTT. Its translation is CASSRTSGRAGTGELFF.